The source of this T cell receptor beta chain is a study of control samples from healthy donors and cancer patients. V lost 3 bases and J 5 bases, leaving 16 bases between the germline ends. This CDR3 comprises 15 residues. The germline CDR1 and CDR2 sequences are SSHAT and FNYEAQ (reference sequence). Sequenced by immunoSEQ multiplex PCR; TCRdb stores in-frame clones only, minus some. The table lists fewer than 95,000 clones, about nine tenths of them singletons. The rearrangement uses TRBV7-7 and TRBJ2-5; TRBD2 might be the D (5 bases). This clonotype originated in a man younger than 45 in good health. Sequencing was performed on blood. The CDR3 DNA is TGTGCCAGCAGCTTCGCCCCTGACCGAGGGGAGACCCAGTACTTC. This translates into CASSFAPDRGETQYF.